This T cell receptor beta chain comes out of a study of blood T cell repertoires in COVID-19. Study in general: The United States, Italy and Spain provided the acute and convalescent COVID-19 samples. T cells, B-cell-depleted T cells, or PBMCs supplied cDNA or gDNA.

V was clipped by 0 bases and J by 6 bases, with 13 bases between them. The germline gives CDR1 SGHNT, CDR2 YYREEE (reference sequence). The CDR3 runs 14 residues. As originally analysed: Estimated nucleated cell counts came from reference gene primer amplification. Profiling relied on immunoSEQ multiplex PCR, and the TCRdb table lists in-frame clones only, not all of them. Clone size and the V and J calls come from that table; the DNA yielded D and trimming. The table includes 150,000 to 200,000 clones, about 85% detected once. This receptor was identified in a woman under 40 with active or convalescent COVID-19. Sequencing used peripheral blood. The chain is built from TRBV5-4 and TRBJ2-7; D is uncertain. In DNA form, the CDR3 reads TGTGCCAGCAGCTTGGTTAACGGCGGATCCGAGCAGTACTTC. It is translated as CASSLVNGGSEQYF.